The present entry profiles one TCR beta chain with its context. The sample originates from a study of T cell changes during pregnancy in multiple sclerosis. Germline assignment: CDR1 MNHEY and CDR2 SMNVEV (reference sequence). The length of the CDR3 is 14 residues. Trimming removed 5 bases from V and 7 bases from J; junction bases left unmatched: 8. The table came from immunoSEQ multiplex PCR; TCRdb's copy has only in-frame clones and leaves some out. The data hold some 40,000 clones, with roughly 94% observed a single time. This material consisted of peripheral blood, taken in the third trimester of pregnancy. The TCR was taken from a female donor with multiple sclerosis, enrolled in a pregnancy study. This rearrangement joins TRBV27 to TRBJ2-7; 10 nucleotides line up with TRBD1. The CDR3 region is CASSPGTGASEQYF. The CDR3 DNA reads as TGTGCCAGCAGTCCCGGGACAGGGGCCTCTGAGCAGTACTTC.